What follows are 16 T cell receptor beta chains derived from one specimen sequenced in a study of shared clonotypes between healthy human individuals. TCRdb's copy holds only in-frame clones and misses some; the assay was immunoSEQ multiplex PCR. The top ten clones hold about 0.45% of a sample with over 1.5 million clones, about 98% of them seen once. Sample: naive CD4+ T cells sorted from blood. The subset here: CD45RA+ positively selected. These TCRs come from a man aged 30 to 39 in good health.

CDR3 coding DNA: TGCGCCAGCAGCTCAACCGGGACTAGCGGGGGAAGCTCCTACAATGAGCAGTTCTTC. Amino acids: CASSSTGTSGGSSYNEQFF. This chain connects TRBV5-1 to TRBJ2-1; the match to TRBD2 covers 14 bases. The CDR3 is 19 residues long. Unmatched junction bases numbered 8, after V lost 3 bases and J lost 0 bases. In germline, CDR1 is SGHRS, CDR2 YFSETQ.

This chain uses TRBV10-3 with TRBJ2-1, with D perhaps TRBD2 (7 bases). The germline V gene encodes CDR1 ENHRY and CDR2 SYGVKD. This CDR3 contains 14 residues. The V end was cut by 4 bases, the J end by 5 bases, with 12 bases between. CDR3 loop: CAISGRGGHNEQFF. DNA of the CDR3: TGTGCCATCAGTGGCCGCGGGGGCCACAATGAGCAGTTCTTC.

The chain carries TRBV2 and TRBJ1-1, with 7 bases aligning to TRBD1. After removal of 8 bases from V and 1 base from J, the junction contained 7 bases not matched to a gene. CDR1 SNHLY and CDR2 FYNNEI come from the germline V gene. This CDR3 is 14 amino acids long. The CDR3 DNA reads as TGTGCCAGCTCGACAGGGTATGGGAACACTGAAGCTTTCTTT. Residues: CASSTGYGNTEAFF.

DNA of the CDR3: TGTGCCGGTAAACGGCGTCCCGCCTACGAGCAGTACTTC. Translated, it gives CAGKRRPAYEQYF. The chain couples TRBV6-5 to TRBJ2-7, with D unclear. Germline lookup yields CDR1 MNHEY and CDR2 SVGAGI. Deletions cut 11 bases from V and 2 bases from J, with 16 bases between. The CDR3 totals 13 residues.

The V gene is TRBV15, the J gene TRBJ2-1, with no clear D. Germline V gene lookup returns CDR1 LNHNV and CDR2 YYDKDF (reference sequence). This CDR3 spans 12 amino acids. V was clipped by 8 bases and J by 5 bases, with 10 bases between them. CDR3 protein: CATLGRNNEQFF. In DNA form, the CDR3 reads TGTGCCACCTTGGGCAGAAACAATGAGCAGTTCTTC.

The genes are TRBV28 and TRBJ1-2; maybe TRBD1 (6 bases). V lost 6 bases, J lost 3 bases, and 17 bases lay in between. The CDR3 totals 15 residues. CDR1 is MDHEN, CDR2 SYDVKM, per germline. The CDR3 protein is CASRGPPGADYGYTF. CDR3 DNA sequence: TGTGCCAGCAGGGGACCCCCGGGGGCGGACTATGGCTACACCTTC.

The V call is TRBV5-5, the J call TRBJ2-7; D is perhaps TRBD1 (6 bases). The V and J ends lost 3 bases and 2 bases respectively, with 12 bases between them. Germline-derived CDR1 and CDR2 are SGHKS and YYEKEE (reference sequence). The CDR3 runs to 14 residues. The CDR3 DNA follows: TGTGCCAGCAGCTATAACAGGGTCCCCTACGAGCAGTACTTC. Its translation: CASSYNRVPYEQYF.

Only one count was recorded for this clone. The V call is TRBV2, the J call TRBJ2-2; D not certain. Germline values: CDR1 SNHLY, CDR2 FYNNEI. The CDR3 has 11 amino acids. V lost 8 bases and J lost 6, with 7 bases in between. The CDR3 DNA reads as TGTGCCAGCCACCGGGCCGGGGAGCTGTTTTTT. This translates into CASHRAGELFF.

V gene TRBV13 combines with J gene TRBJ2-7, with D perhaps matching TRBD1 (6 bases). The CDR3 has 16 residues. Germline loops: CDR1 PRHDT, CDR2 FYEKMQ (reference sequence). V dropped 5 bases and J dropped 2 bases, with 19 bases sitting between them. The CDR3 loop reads CASSSTGFPLTYEQYF. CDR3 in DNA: TGTGCCAGCAGCAGTACAGGGTTTCCCCTCACCTACGAGCAGTACTTC.

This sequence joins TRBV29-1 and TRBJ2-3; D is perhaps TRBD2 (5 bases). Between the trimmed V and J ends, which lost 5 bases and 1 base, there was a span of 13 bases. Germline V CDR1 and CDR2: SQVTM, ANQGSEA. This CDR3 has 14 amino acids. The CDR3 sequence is CSVLAPGGTDTQYF. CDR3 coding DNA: TGCAGCGTTCTCGCCCCCGGGGGCACAGATACGCAGTATTTT.

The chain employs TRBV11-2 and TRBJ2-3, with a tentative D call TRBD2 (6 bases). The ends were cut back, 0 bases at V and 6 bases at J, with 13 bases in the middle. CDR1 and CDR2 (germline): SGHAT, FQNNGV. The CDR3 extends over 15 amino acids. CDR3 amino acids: CASSLESTSADTQYF. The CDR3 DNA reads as TGTGCCAGCAGCTTAGAATCGACTAGTGCGGATACGCAGTATTTT.

The CDR3 DNA is TGTGCCTGGACGCGCCAGATGAACACTGAAGCTTTCTTT. Its protein is CAWTRQMNTEAFF. The chain combines TRBV30 with TRBJ1-1, with D uncertain. This CDR3 region has 13 residues. Germline V gene data show CDR1 as GTSNPN and CDR2 as SVGIG (reference sequence). The germline V and J ends were trimmed by 4 bases and 0 bases, with 9 bases remaining between them.

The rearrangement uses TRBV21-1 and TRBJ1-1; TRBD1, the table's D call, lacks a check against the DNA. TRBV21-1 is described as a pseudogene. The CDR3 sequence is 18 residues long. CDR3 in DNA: TGTGCCAGCAGCAAAGGAAAGGGAGACAGGGAATTGAACACTGAAGCTTTCTTT. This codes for CASSKGKGDRELNTEAFF.

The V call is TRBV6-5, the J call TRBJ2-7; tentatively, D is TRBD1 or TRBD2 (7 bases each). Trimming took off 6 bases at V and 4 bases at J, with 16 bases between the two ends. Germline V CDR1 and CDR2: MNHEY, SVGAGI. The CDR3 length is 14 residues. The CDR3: CASSRRGREYEQYF. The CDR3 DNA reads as TGTGCCAGCAGCCGGAGGGGGCGGGAGTACGAGCAGTACTTC.

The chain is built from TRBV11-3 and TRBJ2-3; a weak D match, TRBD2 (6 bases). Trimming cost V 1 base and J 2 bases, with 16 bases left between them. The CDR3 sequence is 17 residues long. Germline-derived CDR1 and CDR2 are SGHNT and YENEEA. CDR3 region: CASSLGGRDFLTDTQYF. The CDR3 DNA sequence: TGTGCCAGCAGCTTAGGGGGTCGGGACTTCCTCACAGATACGCAGTATTTT.

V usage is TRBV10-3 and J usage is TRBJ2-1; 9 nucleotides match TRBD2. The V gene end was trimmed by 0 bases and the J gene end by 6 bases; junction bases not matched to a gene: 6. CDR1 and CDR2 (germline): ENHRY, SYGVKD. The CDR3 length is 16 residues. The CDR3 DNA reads TGTGCCATCAGTGAGTCTGGCGGGAGGGCCCTCAATGAGCAGTTCTTC. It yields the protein CAISESGGRALNEQFF.